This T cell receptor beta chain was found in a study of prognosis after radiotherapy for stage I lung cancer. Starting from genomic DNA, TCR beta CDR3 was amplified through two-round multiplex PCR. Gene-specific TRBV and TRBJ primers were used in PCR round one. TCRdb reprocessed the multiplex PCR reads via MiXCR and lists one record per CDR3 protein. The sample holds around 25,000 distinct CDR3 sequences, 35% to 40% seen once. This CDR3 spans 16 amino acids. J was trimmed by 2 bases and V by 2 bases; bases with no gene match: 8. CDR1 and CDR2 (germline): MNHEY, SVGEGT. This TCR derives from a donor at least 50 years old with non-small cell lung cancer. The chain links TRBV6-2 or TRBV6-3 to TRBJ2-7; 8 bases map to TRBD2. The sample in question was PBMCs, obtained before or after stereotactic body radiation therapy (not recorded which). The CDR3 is CASSYNSGGSPYEQYF. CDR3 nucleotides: TGTGCCAGCAGTTACAATTCGGGGGGGAGCCCCTACGAGCAGTACTTC.